The 21 T cell receptor beta chains given below trace back to one sample, sequenced in a study of cytomegalovirus exposure and HLA in healthy donors. In the PCR, 60 Vbeta and 13 Jbeta primers were used. Measured with immunoSEQ multiplex PCR; TCRdb has only the in-frame clones, and not every one. The sample holds 190,000 or so clones, more than 80% seen once. What was sequenced was PBMCs. Receptors originate from a boy aged 5-17 years in good health and CMV-seronegative.

Worth noting for this clone: No conserved phenylalanine or tryptophan ends this CDR3, so it is likely a read error. The rearrangement links TRBV25-1 to TRBJ1-6; the match to TRBD1 covers 7 bases. The germline CDR1 and CDR2 sequences are MGHDK and SYGVNS. With 5 bases clipped from V and 9 bases from J, the junction kept 7 bases outside the gene matches. This CDR3 comprises 14 residues. The CDR3 loop reads CASSSGAGGSPLHL. The CDR3 nucleotides are TGTGCCAGCAGTTCTGGGGCAGGGGGTTCACCCCTCCACCTT.

The genes are TRBV7-3 and TRBJ2-7; D perhaps matches TRBD1 (6 bases). Germline loops: CDR1 SGHTA, CDR2 FQGTGA. The CDR3 loop spans 15 amino acids. Trimming pared 3 bases from V and 2 bases from J, leaving 14 bases between. CDR3 DNA sequence: TGTGCCAGCAGCTTGTCGCCAGGGGCAACCTACGAGCAGTACTTC. Translation: CASSLSPGATYEQYF.

The genes are TRBV30 and TRBJ2-5; TRBD1 aligns across 7 bases. From germline, CDR1 is GTSNPN and CDR2 SVGIG (reference sequence). V dropped 5 bases and J dropped 1; count of bases not matched to a gene: 4. The CDR3 has 13 residues. CDR3 region: CAWDRDSQETQYF. The CDR3 bases are TGTGCCTGGGATAGGGACAGCCAAGAGACCCAGTACTTC.

The chain couples TRBV28 to TRBJ2-1; tentative D call: TRBD1 (6 bases). Trimming cost V 0 bases and J 4 bases, with 28 bases left between them. CDR1 is MDHEN and CDR2 is SYDVKM in the germline V gene. The CDR3 is made up of 21 amino acids. The CDR3 is CASSLWGAGSLRLSLYNEQFF. The CDR3 nucleotides read TGTGCCAGCAGTTTATGGGGGGCAGGGAGCCTCCGCCTATCCTTGTACAATGAGCAGTTCTTC. The variable domain in full, completed from reference TRBV28 and TRBJ2-1, reads DVKVTQSSRYLVKRTGEKVFLECVQDMDHENMFWYRQDPGLGLRLIYFSYDVKMKEKGDIPEGYSVSREKKERFSLILESASTNQTSMYLCASSLWGAGSLRLSLYNEQFFGPGTRLTVL.

The chain joins TRBV19 to TRBJ1-2; 7 bases align to TRBD1. This CDR3 is 18 amino acids long. CDR1 and CDR2 from the germline V gene are LNHDA and SQIVND (reference sequence). With V trimmed by 2 bases and J by 0 bases, 12 bases remained unmatched. The CDR3 here is CASSIIFGRGRSNYGYTF. CDR3 sequence (DNA): TGTGCCAGTAGTATAATATTCGGCAGGGGGAGATCTAACTATGGCTACACCTTC.

This clone has only one observation. The rearrangement joins TRBV14 to TRBJ1-2; TRBD1 aligns across 9 bases. Germline trimming cut 3 bases from V and 5 bases from J; bases unmatched to any gene: 10. Germline V gene sequence: CDR1 SGHDN, CDR2 FVKESK. The CDR3 is 16 amino acids. The DNA of the CDR3 is TGTGCCAGCAGCCAGCCACTTACAGGGGGCCAATATGGCTACACCTTC. It yields the protein CASSQPLTGGQYGYTF.

The rearrangement joins TRBV5-6 to TRBJ2-1; 8 bases match TRBD1. The CDR3 is 15 residues long. Germline V CDR1 and CDR2: SGHDT, YYEEEE. The V gene end was trimmed by 1 base and the J gene end by 9 bases; junction bases not matched to a gene: 9. The CDR3 here is CASSLNPTGAIEQFF. CDR3 coding DNA: TGTGCCAGCAGCTTGAATCCGACAGGGGCGATTGAGCAGTTCTTC.

V gene TRBV6-1 combines with J gene TRBJ2-5; 8 nucleotides align to TRBD1. CDR3 size: 14 residues. V shed 2 bases and J 5 bases; nucleotides not matched to a gene: 4. Germline CDR1 MNHNS, CDR2 SASEGT. This CDR3 is CASSERRQGETQYF. CDR3 coding DNA: TGTGCCAGCAGTGAACGCCGACAGGGGGAGACCCAGTACTTC.

This chain joins TRBV2 and TRBJ1-1; D gene ambiguous. V lost 8 bases and J 0 bases, leaving 10 bases between the germline ends. The germline V gene has CDR1 SNHLY and CDR2 FYNNEI. The CDR3 is 13 residues long. The chain's CDR3 is CASGVWLNTEAFF. CDR3 DNA: TGTGCCAGCGGAGTCTGGCTGAACACTGAAGCTTTCTTT.

The chain is built from TRBV7-2 and TRBJ2-7; weak D call: TRBD2 (5 bases). The V gene's germline CDR1 is SGHTA and CDR2 FQGNSA. Trimming cost V 2 bases and J 1 base, with 12 bases left between them. The CDR3 runs to 15 residues. In DNA, the CDR3 is TGTGCCAGCAGCTTACGGACTGGCCCTTCCTACGAGCAGTACTTC. It specifies CASSLRTGPSYEQYF.

V gene TRBV7-6 combines with J gene TRBJ2-5, with a tentative D call TRBD2 (6 bases). The germline V gene has CDR1 SGHVS and CDR2 FNYEAQ. The CDR3 length is 14 residues. Trimming removed 3 bases at V and 1 base at J, with 9 bases between. The chain's CDR3 is CASSFLSGQETQYF. Here the CDR3 DNA reads TGTGCCAGCAGCTTCCTTAGCGGCCAAGAGACCCAGTACTTC.

The V and J genes are TRBV11-3 and TRBJ1-2; TRBD1 might be the D (6 bases). This CDR3 contains 14 residues. Trimming stripped 5 bases from V and 6 bases from J, with 16 bases between. Per the germline V gene, CDR1 is SGHNT and CDR2 is YENEEA. This CDR3 is CASSPPVGGDGYTF. DNA of the CDR3: TGTGCCAGCAGCCCGCCCGTTGGGGGCGATGGCTACACCTTC.

The chain recombines TRBV5-1 with TRBJ2-5, with 13 bases fitting TRBD2. After removal of 0 bases from V and 3 bases from J, the junction contained 5 bases not matched to a gene. The germline V gene encodes CDR1 SGHRS and CDR2 YFSETQ. There are 17 residues in the CDR3. The CDR3 reads CASSLGTSGGGEETQYF. The CDR3 DNA follows: TGCGCCAGCAGCTTGGGGACTAGCGGGGGAGGAGAAGAGACCCAGTACTTC.

The CDR3 DNA reads TGTGCCAGCAGCTCCCAGCAGGGTTTAGTGCAAGAGACCCAGTACTTC. Its protein product is CASSSQQGLVQETQYF. V is TRBV11-3 and J is TRBJ2-5; TRBD1 is a possible D gene (5 bases). Germline CDR1 and CDR2: SGHNT and YENEEA. The CDR3 has 16 amino acids. The ends were cut back, 4 bases at V and 2 bases at J, with 17 bases in the middle.

Remarks on this clone: Mismatch with germline at one junction end may stem from a read error. This rearrangement joins TRBV7-9 to TRBJ1-1; a possible D gene is TRBD1 (5 bases). CDR1 is SEHNR, CDR2 FQNEAQ, per germline (reference sequence). The CDR3 consists of 12 residues. CDR3 protein: CSSSSPAGVVFF. DNA for the CDR3: TGTTCCAGCAGCTCCCCAGCGGGGGTCGTTTTCTTT.

The chain joins TRBV29-1 to TRBJ1-2; D not resolved. V dropped 6 bases and J dropped 4 bases, with 15 bases sitting between them. Germline CDR1 reads SQVTM; CDR2 reads ANQGSEA. This CDR3 is 13 amino acids long. As DNA, the CDR3 is TGCAGCGTAGACGGGTTTTCGGGCTATGGCTACACCTTC. Translated, it gives CSVDGFSGYGYTF.

V is TRBV4-1 and J is TRBJ1-5, with D possibly being TRBD1 (5 bases). V gave up 4 bases and J gave up 5 bases, with 18 bases separating them. The CDR3 contains 16 residues. Per germline, CDR1 MGHRA and CDR2 YSYEKL. CDR3 DNA sequence: TGCGCCAGCAGCCTATCCGGGACGGAGGGGTATCAGCCCCAGCATTTT. This sequence encodes CASSLSGTEGYQPQHF.

This chain joins TRBV18 and TRBJ1-5, with 7 bases that match TRBD1. This CDR3 is 13 amino acids long. Germline V gene data show CDR1 as KGHSH and CDR2 as LQKENI. The V gene end was trimmed by 8 bases and the J gene end by 4 bases; junction bases not matched to a gene: 5. CDR3 DNA sequence: TGTGCCAGCCGGGACAGCGGAAATCAGCCCCAGCATTTT. Its translation is CASRDSGNQPQHF.

This clone was seen only a few times. The chain joins TRBV19 to TRBJ1-4; D is uncertain. The V and J ends lost 4 bases and 6 bases respectively, with 27 bases between them. The CDR3 is made up of 19 amino acids. Germline V gives CDR1 LNHDA, CDR2 SQIVND (reference sequence). DNA of the CDR3: TGTGCCAGTAGTAATACGGCCCGTATCCAGTGGGTCCTAGATGAAAAACTGTTTTTT. It specifies CASSNTARIQWVLDEKLFF.

The chain joins TRBV27 to TRBJ2-3; 10 bases are a match to TRBD2. Trimming at V came to 2 bases and at J to 0 bases, leaving 8 bases not matched to a gene. This CDR3 has 18 residues. Germline V gene sequence: CDR1 MNHEY, CDR2 SMNVEV (reference sequence). The CDR3 DNA reads as TGTGCCAGCAGTTTAGGTAGCGGGGGGTCCCTCAGCACAGATACGCAGTATTTT. Its translation is CASSLGSGGSLSTDTQYF.

There are a few counts of this clone. The chain links TRBV11-3 to TRBJ2-7, with 7 bases that match TRBD1. The V gene end was trimmed by 5 bases and the J gene end by 2 bases; junction bases not matched to a gene: 9. Per germline, CDR1 SGHNT and CDR2 YENEEA. The CDR3 loop spans 15 amino acids. This chain's CDR3 is CASSHHTGVTYEQYF. CDR3 DNA sequence: TGTGCCAGCAGCCACCACACAGGGGTAACCTACGAGCAGTACTTC.